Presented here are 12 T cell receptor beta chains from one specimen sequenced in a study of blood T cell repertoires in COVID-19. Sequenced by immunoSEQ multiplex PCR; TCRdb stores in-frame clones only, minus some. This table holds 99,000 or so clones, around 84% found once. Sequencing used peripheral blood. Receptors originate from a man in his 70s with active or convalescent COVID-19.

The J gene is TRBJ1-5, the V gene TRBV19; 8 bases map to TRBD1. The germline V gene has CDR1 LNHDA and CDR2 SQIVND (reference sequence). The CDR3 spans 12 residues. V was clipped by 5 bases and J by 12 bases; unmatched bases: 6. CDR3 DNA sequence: TGTGCCAGTAGTCCACAGGGGGGGGGCCAGCATTTT. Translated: CASSPQGGGQHF.

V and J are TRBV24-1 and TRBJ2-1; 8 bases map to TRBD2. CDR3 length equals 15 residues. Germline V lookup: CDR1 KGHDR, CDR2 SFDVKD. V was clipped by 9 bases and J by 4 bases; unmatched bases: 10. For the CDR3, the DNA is TGTGCCACCGCACACGGGGGGGAAGTATACAATGAGCAGTTCTTC. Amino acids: CATAHGGEVYNEQFF.

The CDR3 DNA reads TGTGCCTGGAGTTCCGGGACAGGGGGCCGTTGGGTGGGGAACACTGAAGCTTTCTTT. Protein: CAWSSGTGGRWVGNTEAFF. The V call is TRBV30, the J call TRBJ1-1, with 12 bases identical to TRBD1. Trimming removed 2 bases from V and 1 base from J; junction bases left unmatched: 14. This CDR3 spans 19 amino acids. From germline, CDR1 is GTSNPN and CDR2 SVGIG (reference sequence).

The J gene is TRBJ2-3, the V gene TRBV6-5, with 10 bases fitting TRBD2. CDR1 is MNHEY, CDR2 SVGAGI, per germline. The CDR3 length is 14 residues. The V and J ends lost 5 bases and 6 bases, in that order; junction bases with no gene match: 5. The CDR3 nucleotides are TGTGCCAGCAGTCAACCGGGACTAGCGGATACGCAGTATTTT. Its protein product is CASSQPGLADTQYF.

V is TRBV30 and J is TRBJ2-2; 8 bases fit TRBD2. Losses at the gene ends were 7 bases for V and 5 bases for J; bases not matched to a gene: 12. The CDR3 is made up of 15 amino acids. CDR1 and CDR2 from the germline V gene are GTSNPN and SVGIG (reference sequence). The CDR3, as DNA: TGTGCCTCGTTCGACAGTGGCGGGAGGACCGGGGAGCTGTTTTTT. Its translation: CASFDSGGRTGELFF.

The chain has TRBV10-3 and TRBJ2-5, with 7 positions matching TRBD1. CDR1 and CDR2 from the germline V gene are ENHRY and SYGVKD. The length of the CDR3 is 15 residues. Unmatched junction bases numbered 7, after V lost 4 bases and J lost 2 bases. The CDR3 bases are TGTGCCATCAGTGCCATGAGGGGGCAGCAAGAGACCCAGTACTTC. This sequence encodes CAISAMRGQQETQYF.

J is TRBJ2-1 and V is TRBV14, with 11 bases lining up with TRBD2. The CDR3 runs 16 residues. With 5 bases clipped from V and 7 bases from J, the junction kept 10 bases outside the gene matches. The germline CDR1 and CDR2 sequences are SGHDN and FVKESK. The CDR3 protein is CASSSFSGGAWNEQFF. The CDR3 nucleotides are TGTGCCAGCAGCAGTTTTAGCGGGGGGGCGTGGAATGAGCAGTTCTTC.

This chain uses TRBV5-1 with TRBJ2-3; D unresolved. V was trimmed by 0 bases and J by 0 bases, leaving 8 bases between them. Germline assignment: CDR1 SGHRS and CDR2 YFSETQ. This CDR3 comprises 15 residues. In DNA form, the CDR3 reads TGCGCCAGCAGCTTGGTACCAACTAGCACAGATACGCAGTATTTT. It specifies CASSLVPTSTDTQYF.

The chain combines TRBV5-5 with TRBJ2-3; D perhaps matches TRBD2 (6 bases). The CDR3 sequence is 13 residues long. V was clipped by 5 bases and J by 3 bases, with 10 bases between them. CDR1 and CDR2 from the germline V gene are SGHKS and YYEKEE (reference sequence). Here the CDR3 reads CASRGDFTDTQYF. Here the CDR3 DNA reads TGTGCCAGCAGGGGGGACTTTACAGATACGCAGTATTTT. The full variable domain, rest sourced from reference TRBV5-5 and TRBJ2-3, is DAGVTQSPTHLIKTRGQQVTLRCSPISGHKSVSWYQQVLGQGPQFIFQYYEKEERGRGNFPDRFSARQFPNYSSELNVNALLLGDSALYLCASRGDFTDTQYFGPGTRLTVL.

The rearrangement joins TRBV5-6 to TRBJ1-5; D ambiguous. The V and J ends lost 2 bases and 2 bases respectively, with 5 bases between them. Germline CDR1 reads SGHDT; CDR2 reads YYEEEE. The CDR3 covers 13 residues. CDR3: CASSLSGNQPQHF. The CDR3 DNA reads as TGTGCCAGCAGCTTATCAGGCAATCAGCCCCAGCATTTT.

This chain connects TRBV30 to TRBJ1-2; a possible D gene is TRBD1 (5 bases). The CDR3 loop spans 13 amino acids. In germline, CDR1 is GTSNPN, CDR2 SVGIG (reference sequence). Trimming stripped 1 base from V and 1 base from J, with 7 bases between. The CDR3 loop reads CAWSATDNYGYTF. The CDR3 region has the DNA TGTGCCTGGAGTGCGACAGATAACTATGGCTACACCTTC.

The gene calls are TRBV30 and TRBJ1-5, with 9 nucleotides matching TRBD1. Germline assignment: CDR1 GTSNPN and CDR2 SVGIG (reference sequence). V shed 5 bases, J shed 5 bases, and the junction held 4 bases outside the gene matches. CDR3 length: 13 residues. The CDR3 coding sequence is TGTGCCTGGGGACAGGGGCGGGATCAGCCCCAGCATTTT. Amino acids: CAWGQGRDQPQHF.